This is a list of T cell receptor beta chains from one sample in a study of cytomegalovirus exposure and HLA in healthy donors. TCRdb's table, derived via immunoSEQ multiplex PCR, lists solely in-frame clones and lacks some. The data show about 130,000 clones, 74% seen once. The sequenced sample consisted of PBMCs. The source of these receptors is a middle-aged man in good health and CMV-seropositive. CDR3s leave out the opening cysteine and the closing phenylalanine or tryptophan.

TRBV30 AWSVTGQETQY
TRBV7-8 ASSSGTGIEGYT
TRBV4-1 ASSQDRRVDTQY
TRBV10-3 AISAGTSGANVLT
TRBV9 ASSQRDLSSYNEQF
TRBV29-1 SVEGKVAGATGELF
TRBV25-1 ASRFILNQPQH
TRBV10-3 AIPGTTYGYT
TRBV5-1 ASSLGPGPYGYT
TRBV5-1 ASSLVMSSYNEQF
TRBV29-1 SVEGKREGRGQY
TRBV6-6 ASSRGKQSGTYEQY
TRBV7-9 ASSPGTNEAF
TRBV2 ASSQQGSEKLF
TRBV18 ASSPKNRASIGTDTQY
TRBV27 ASSLSGRVEQY
TRBV30 AWRGLNNQPQH
TRBV5-1 ASSLGAANTYEQY
TRBV9 ASSEGGQGVHEQF
TRBV5-6 ASSLEGRVGDTQY
TRBV6-4 ASSSGLAGAHTDTQY
TRBV9 ASSAGRGGEKLF
TRBV23-1 ASSPPQKGRAWEQY
TRBV4-2 ASSQDPTGGETQY
TRBV2 ASSGGGSYEQY
TRBV15 AAAHAGSYEQY
TRBV7-2 ASSPTGGNQPQH